This T cell receptor (beta chain) was retrieved from a study of radiotherapy plus CTLA-4 blockade in lung cancer. This CDR3 has 13 residues. Germline CDR1 is SGHNT and CDR2 is YYREEE (reference sequence). V was clipped by 3 bases and J by 5 bases, with 11 bases between them. The repertoire was sequenced with immunoSEQ multiplex PCR; TCRdb's copy has only in-frame clones and lacks some. Of about 62,000 clones in the sample, around 69% were seen once. V and J are TRBV5-4 and TRBJ2-5; D unclear. Sequences were derived from peripheral blood, sampled from a patient treated with radiotherapy plus ipilimumab. This receptor was identified in a human donor with non-small cell lung cancer who had a complete response to radiotherapy plus ipilimumab. The CDR3 nucleotides are TGTGCCAGCAGCTCGACTCCTCCGGAGACCCAGTACTTC. Translated: CASSSTPPETQYF.